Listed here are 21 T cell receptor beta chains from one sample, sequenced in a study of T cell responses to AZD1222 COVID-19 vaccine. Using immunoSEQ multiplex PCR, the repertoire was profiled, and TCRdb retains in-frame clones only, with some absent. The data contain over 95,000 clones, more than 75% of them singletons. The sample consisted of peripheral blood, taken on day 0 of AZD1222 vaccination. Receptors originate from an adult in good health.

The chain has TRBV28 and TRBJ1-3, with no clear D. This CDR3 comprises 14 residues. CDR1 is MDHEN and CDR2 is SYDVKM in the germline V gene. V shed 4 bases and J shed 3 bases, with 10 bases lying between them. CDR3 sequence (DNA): TGTGCCAGCAGTTCTCCGACAATTGGAAACACCATATATTTT. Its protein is CASSSPTIGNTIYF. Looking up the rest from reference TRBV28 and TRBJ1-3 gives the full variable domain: DVKVTQSSRYLVKRTGEKVFLECVQDMDHENMFWYRQDPGLGLRLIYFSYDVKMKEKGDIPEGYSVSREKKERFSLILESASTNQTSMYLCASSSPTIGNTIYFGEGSWLTVV.

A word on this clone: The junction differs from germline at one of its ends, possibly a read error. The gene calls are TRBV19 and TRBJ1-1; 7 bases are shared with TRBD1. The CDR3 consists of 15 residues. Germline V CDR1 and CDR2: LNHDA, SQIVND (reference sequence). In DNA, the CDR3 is TGTGCCAGTAGCATAGGGGGGACAGTGAACACTGAAGCTTTCTTT. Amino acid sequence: CASSIGGTVNTEAFF.

The CDR3 region has the DNA TGTGCCAGTAGTATAGGCCCTGGGATCGATACGCAGTATTTT. Translated, it gives CASSIGPGIDTQYF. The chain carries TRBV19 and TRBJ2-3; unclear D gene. The CDR3 is made up of 14 amino acids. Trimming left V 1 base short and J 6 bases short, with 11 bases between. The V gene's germline CDR1 is LNHDA and CDR2 SQIVND (reference sequence).

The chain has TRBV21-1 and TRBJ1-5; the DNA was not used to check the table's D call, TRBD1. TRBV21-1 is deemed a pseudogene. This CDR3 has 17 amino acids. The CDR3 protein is CASSNWTGTLLNQPQHF. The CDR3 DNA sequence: TGTGCCAGCAGCAATTGGACAGGGACGTTGTTAAATCAGCCCCAGCATTTT.

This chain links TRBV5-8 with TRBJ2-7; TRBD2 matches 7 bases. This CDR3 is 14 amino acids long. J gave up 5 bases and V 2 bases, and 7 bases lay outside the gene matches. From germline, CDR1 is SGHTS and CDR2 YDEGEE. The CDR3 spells CASSFAGERDEQYF. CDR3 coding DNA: TGTGCCAGCAGCTTCGCGGGAGAGAGGGACGAGCAGTACTTC.

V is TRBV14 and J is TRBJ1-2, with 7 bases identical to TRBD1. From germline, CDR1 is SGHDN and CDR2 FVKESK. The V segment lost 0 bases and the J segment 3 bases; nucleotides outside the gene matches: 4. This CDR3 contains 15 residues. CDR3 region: CASSQDLGQYYGYTF. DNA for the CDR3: TGTGCCAGCAGCCAAGACCTGGGACAGTACTATGGCTACACCTTC.

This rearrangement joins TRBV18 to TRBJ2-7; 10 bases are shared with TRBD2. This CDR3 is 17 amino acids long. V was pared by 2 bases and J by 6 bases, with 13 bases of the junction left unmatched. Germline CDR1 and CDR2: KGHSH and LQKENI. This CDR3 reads CASSPTQRPSGSSEQYF. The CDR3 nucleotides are TGTGCCAGCTCACCAACACAAAGGCCTAGCGGGAGTAGCGAGCAGTACTTC. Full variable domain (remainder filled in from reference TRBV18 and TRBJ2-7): NAGVMQNPRHLVRRRGQEARLRCSPMKGHSHVYWYRQLPEEGLKFMVYLQKENIIDESGMPKERFSAEFPKEGPSILRIQQVVRGDSAAYFCASSPTQRPSGSSEQYFGPGTRLTVT.

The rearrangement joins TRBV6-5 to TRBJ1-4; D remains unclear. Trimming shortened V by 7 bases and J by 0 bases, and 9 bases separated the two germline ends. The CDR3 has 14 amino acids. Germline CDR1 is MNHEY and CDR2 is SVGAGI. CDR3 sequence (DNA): TGTGCCAGCATATCAGCGACAACTAATGAAAAACTGTTTTTT. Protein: CASISATTNEKLFF.

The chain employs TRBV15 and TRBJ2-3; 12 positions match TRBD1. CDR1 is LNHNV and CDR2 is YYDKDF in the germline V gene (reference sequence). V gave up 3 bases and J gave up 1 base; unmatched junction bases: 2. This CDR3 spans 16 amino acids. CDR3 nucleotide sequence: TGTGCCACCAGCAGCGGGGACAGGGGGCGCACAGATACGCAGTATTTT. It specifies CATSSGDRGRTDTQYF.

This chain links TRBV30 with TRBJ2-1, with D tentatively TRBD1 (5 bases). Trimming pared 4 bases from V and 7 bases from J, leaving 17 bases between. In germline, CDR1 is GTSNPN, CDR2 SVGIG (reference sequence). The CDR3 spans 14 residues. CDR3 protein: CAWTPGAGWNEQFF. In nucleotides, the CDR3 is TGTGCCTGGACCCCAGGAGCAGGGTGGAATGAGCAGTTCTTC.

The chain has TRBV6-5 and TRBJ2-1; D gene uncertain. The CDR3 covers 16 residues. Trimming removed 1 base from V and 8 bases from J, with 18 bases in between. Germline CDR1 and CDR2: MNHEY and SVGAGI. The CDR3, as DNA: TGTGCCAGCAGTTACTTGGTCTCGAACGGGTTGTATGAGCAGTTCTTC. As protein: CASSYLVSNGLYEQFF.

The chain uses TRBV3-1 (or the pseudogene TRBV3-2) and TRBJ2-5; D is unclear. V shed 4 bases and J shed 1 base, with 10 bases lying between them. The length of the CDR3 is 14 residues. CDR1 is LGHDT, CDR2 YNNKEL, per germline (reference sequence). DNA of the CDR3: TGTGCCAGCAGCCCATTCGGACCCCAAGAGACCCAGTACTTC. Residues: CASSPFGPQETQYF.

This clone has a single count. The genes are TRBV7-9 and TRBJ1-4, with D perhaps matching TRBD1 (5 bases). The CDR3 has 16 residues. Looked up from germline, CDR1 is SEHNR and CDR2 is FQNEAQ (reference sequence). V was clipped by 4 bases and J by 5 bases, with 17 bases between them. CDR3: CASSSPGWPSNEKLFF. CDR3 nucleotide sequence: TGTGCCAGCAGCTCGCCAGGGTGGCCCTCGAATGAAAAACTGTTTTTT.

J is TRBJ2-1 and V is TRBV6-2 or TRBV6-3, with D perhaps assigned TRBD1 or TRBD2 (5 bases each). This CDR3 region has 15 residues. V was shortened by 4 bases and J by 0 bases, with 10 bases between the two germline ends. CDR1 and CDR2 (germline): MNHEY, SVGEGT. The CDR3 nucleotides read TGTGCCAGCAGTTGGCGTGGGGGCTCCTACAATGAGCAGTTCTTC. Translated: CASSWRGGSYNEQFF.

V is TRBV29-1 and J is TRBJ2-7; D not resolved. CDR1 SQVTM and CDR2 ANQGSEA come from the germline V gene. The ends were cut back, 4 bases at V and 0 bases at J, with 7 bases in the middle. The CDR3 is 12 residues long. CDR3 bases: TGCAGCGTTGGCAAGAGCTCCTACGAGCAGTACTTC. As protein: CSVGKSSYEQYF.

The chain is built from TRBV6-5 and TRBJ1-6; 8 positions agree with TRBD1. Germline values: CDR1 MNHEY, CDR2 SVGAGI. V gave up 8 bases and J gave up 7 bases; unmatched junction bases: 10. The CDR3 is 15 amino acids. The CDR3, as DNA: TGTGCCAGCCTTCGTTCCCGACAGGGGAATTCACCCCTCCACTTT. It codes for CASLRSRQGNSPLHF.

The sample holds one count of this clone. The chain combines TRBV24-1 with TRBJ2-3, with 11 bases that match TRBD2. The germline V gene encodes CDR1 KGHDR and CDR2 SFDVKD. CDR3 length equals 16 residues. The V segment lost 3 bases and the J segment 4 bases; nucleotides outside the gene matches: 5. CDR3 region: CATSDRLAGRADTQYF. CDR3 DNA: TGTGCCACCAGTGATCGACTAGCGGGACGAGCAGATACGCAGTATTTT.

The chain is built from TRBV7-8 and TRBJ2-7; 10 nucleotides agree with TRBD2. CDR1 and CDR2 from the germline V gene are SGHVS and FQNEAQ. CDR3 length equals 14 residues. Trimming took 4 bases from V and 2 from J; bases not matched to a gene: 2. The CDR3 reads CASSSTSGPYEQYF. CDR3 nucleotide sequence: TGTGCCAGCAGCTCGACTAGCGGGCCCTACGAGCAGTACTTC.

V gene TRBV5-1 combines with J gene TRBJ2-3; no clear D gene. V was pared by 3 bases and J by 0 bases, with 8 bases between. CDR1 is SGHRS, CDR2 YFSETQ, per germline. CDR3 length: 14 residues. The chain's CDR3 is CASSSESSTDTQYF. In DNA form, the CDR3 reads TGCGCCAGCAGCTCTGAAAGTAGCACAGATACGCAGTATTTT. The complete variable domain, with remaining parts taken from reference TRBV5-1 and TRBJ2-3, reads KAGVTQTPRYLIKTRGQQVTLSCSPISGHRSVSWYQQTPGQGLQFLFEYFSETQRNKGNFPGRFSGRQFSNSRSEMNVSTLELGDSALYLCASSSESSTDTQYFGPGTRLTVL.

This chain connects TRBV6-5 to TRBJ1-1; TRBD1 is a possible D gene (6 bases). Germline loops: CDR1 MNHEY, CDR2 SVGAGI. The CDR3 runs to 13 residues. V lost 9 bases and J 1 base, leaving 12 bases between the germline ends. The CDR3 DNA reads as TGTGCCAGTGCGGACAGTAAGAACACTGAAGCTTTCTTT. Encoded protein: CASADSKNTEAFF.

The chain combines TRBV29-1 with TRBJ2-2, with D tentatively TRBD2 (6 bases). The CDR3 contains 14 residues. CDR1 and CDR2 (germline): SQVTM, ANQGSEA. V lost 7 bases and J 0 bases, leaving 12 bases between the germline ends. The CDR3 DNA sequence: TGCAGCGCGAGAACGGGAGCGAACACCGGGGAGCTGTTTTTT. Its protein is CSARTGANTGELFF.